This TCR beta chain was recorded in a study of T cells in women clearing cervical HPV infection. For this clone: Its antigen is unknown. The CDR3 end falls 3 residues outside the read, so it is completed with the germline J gene.

This CDR3 is built from 20 residues. Trimming stripped 3 bases from V and 4 bases from J, with 27 bases between. Study-wide points: Repertoire richness, not evenness, was significantly elevated in CIN3+ cases versus controls.

The table came from immunoSEQ multiplex PCR; TCRdb's copy has only in-frame clones and leaves some out. The specimen's table records under 35,000 clones. The rearrangement links TRBV7-1 to TRBJ2-2; TRBD1 or TRBD2 may be the D gene (5 bases each). TRBV7-1 is an open reading frame whose function is uncertain. The material sequenced was blood buffy coat. This clonotype was obtained from a woman between 18 and 70 years old with a cervical HPV16 infection that either progressed to CIN3+ or cleared (not recorded which). Partial CDR3 DNA: TGTGCCAGCAGCTCCGTACAGGTTGTGGGAGATCGCCCCGTCACCGGGGAG. Its protein product is CASSSVQVVGDRPVTGE. The complete CDR3 sequence is CASSSVQVVGDRPVTGELFF.